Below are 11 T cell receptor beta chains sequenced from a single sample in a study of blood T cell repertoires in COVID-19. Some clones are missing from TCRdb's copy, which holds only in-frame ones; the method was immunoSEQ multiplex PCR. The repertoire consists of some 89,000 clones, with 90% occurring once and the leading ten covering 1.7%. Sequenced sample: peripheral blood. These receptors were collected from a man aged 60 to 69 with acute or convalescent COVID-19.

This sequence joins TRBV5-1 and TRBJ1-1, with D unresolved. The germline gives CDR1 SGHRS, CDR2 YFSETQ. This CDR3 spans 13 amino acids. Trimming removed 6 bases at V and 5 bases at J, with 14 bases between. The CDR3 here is CASNSLSMTEAFF. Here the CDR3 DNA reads TGCGCCAGCAACAGCCTTTCGATGACTGAAGCTTTCTTT.

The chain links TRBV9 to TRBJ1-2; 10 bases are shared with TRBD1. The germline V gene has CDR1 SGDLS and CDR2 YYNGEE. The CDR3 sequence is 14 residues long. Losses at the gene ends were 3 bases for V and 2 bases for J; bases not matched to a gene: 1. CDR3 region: CASSAGQGNYGYTF. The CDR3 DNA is TGTGCCAGCAGCGCGGGACAGGGGAACTATGGCTACACCTTC.

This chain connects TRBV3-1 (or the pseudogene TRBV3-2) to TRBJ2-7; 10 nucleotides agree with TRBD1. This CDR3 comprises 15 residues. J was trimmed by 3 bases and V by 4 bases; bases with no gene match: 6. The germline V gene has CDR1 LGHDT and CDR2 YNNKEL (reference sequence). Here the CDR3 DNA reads TGTGCCAGCAGCCCCCCGGGACAGGGGTTCTACGAGCAGTACTTC. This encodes CASSPPGQGFYEQYF.

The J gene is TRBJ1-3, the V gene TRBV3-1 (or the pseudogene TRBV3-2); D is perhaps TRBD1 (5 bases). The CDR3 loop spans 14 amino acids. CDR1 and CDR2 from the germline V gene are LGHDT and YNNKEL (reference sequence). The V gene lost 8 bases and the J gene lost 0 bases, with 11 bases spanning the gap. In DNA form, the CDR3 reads TGTGCCAGCCGGGACTCAGGCTCTGGAAACACCATATATTTT. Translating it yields CASRDSGSGNTIYF.

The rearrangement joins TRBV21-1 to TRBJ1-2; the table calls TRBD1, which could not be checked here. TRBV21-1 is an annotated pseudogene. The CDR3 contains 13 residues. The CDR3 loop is CASSPRTDRGYTF. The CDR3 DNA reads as TGTGCCAGCAGCCCGCGGACAGATCGCGGCTACACCTTC.

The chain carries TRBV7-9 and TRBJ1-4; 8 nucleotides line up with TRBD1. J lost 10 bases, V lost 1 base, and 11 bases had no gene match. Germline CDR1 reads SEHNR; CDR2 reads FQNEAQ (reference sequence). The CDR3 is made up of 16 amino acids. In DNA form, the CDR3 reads TGTGCCAGCAGCTTAGGAAGCGGACAGGGTAGCGGAAAACTGTTTTTT. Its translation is CASSLGSGQGSGKLFF.

The CDR3 spells CASIHPGRSGGNGELFF. DNA for the CDR3: TGTGCCAGCATCCACCCTGGGAGAAGCGGGGGAAACGGGGAGCTGTTTTTT. V and J are TRBV7-9 and TRBJ2-2, with 8 bases identical to TRBD2. Germline V gene lookup returns CDR1 SEHNR and CDR2 FQNEAQ (reference sequence). After removal of 7 bases from V and 7 bases from J, the junction contained 17 bases not matched to a gene. This CDR3 is 17 amino acids long.

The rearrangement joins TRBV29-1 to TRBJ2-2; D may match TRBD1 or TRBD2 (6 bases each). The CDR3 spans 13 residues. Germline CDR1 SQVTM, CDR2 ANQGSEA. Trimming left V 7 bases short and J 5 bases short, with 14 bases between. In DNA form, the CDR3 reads TGCAGCGGGGGGGCCGCGGGGACCGGGGAGCTGTTTTTT. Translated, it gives CSGGAAGTGELFF.

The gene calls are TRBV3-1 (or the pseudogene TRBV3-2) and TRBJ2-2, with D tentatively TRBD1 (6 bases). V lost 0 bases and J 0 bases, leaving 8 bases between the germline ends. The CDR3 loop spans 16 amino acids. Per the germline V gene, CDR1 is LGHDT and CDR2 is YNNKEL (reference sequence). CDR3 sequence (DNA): TGTGCCAGCAGCCAAGAGAGGGGGACGAACACCGGGGAGCTGTTTTTT. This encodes CASSQERGTNTGELFF.

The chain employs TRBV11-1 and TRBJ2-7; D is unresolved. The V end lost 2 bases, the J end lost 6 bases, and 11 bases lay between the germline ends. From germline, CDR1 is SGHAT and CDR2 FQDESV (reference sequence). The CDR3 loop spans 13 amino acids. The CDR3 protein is CASSLRSPTEQYV. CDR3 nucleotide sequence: TGTGCCAGCAGCTTAAGAAGTCCTACCGAGCAGTACGTC.

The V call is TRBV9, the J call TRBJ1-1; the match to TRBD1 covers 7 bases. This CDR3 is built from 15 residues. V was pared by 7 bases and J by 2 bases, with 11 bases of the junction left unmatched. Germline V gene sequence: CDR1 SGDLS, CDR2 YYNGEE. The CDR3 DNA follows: TGTGCCAGCGCCAGGGGGGCAGGGCAAAACACTGAAGCTTTCTTT. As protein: CASARGAGQNTEAFF.